The next 30 T cell receptor beta chains were all read from a single sample in a study of blood T cell repertoires in COVID-19. Sequencing used immunoSEQ multiplex PCR; TCRdb keeps in-frame clones, though not all of them. The sample has about 30,000 clones; roughly 89% are singletons. Input material: peripheral blood. The receptors derive from a man at least 80 years old with acute or convalescent COVID-19.

The chain uses TRBV5-4 and TRBJ1-2, with 8 bases aligning to TRBD1. Looked up from germline, CDR1 is SGHNT and CDR2 is YYREEE (reference sequence). After removal of 4 bases from V and 2 bases from J, the junction contained 10 bases not matched to a gene. The CDR3 runs to 16 residues. DNA of the CDR3: TGTGCCAGCAGCCTGCCCGGGGACAGGTCCAACTATGGCTACACCTTC. It yields the protein CASSLPGDRSNYGYTF.

The rearrangement joins TRBV2 to TRBJ1-4, with 9 bases fitting TRBD1. This CDR3 spans 14 amino acids. J was trimmed by 8 bases and V by 7 bases; bases with no gene match: 8. In germline, CDR1 is SNHLY, CDR2 FYNNEI. CDR3 sequence: CASNSQGAQEKLFF. CDR3 nucleotides: TGTGCCAGCAATTCACAGGGGGCGCAAGAAAAACTGTTTTTT.

The genes are TRBV10-1 and TRBJ1-2, with 9 bases lining up with TRBD1. CDR3 length equals 16 residues. Germline-derived CDR1 and CDR2 are WNHNN and SYGVQD (reference sequence). Trimming cost V 6 bases and J 4 bases; bases outside gene matches: 12. The CDR3 region is CASSHGTGNSAYGYTF. For the CDR3, the DNA is TGCGCCAGCAGCCACGGGACAGGGAATTCAGCCTATGGCTACACCTTC.

In its sample, this clone was seen once. The V gene is TRBV5-4, the J gene TRBJ2-7; D might be TRBD1 (6 bases). This CDR3 has 12 residues. Germline V gives CDR1 SGHNT, CDR2 YYREEE (reference sequence). Trimming took 9 bases from V and 1 from J, leaving 11 bases between them. In DNA form, the CDR3 reads TGTGCCACATCACAGGGATCCTACGAGCAGTACTTC. Translating gives CATSQGSYEQYF.

The CDR3 DNA follows: TGTGCCAGCAGCCAAAACCCCGGGGAGGCCCAGTACTTC. This gives the protein CASSQNPGEAQYF. This chain joins TRBV3-1 (or the pseudogene TRBV3-2) and TRBJ2-5, with D possibly TRBD2 on 6 matching bases. The CDR3 sequence is 13 residues long. Germline assignment: CDR1 LGHDT and CDR2 YNNKEL (reference sequence). V was pared by 2 bases and J by 9 bases, with 13 bases between.

The chain combines TRBV9 with TRBJ2-3; a possible D gene is TRBD2 (5 bases). V lost 1 base and J 1 base, leaving 10 bases between the germline ends. Looked up from germline, CDR1 is SGDLS and CDR2 is YYNGEE. This CDR3 contains 15 residues. CDR3 DNA sequence: TGTGCCAGCAGCGTACGGGATTGGGGCACAGATACGCAGTATTTT. Its protein is CASSVRDWGTDTQYF.

The chain uses TRBV9 and TRBJ2-3; D not certain. Looked up from germline, CDR1 is SGDLS and CDR2 is YYNGEE. The CDR3 contains 12 residues. V was cut by 4 bases and J by 5 bases, with 8 bases left in between. Here the CDR3 DNA reads TGTGCCAGCAGCCCCACGGGAGATACGCAGTATTTT. This gives the protein CASSPTGDTQYF.

The rearrangement links TRBV5-6 to TRBJ1-1; no clear D. The length of the CDR3 is 14 residues. In germline, CDR1 is SGHDT, CDR2 YYEEEE. V lost 4 bases and J lost 4, with 14 bases in between. DNA for the CDR3: TGTGCCAGCAGCCTAGAGACGGGTTCCACTGAAGCTTTCTTT. This encodes CASSLETGSTEAFF.

The chain couples TRBV19 to TRBJ1-5, with 10 bases fitting TRBD1. Trimming took 6 bases from V and 4 from J; bases not matched to a gene: 18. Looked up from germline, CDR1 is LNHDA and CDR2 is SQIVND (reference sequence). This CDR3 contains 19 residues. The CDR3 loop is CASRTGTGDARNWNQPQHF. The CDR3 region has the DNA TGTGCCAGTAGAACCGGGACAGGGGACGCGAGGAACTGGAATCAGCCCCAGCATTTT.

This clone was seen a few times. The chain links TRBV6-5 to TRBJ2-1; TRBD2 aligns across 9 bases. Germline V gene lookup returns CDR1 MNHEY and CDR2 SVGAGI. V trimming: 2 bases; J trimming: 15 bases; junction bases outside the gene matches: 14. This CDR3 has 15 amino acids. The DNA of the CDR3 is TGTGCCAGCAGTTACCAGAGTAGCGGGAGCCAAAGAGTGTTCTTC. It yields the protein CASSYQSSGSQRVFF.

The V gene is TRBV5-1, the J gene TRBJ2-1, with 11 bases identical to TRBD2. The CDR3 is 15 residues long. The trim removed 1 base at V and 8 bases at J, leaving 5 bases unmatched. CDR1 and CDR2 (germline): SGHRS, YFSETQ. CDR3 DNA sequence: TGCGCCAGCAGCTTGACTAGCGGGAGTTTTGATGAGCAGTTCTTC. Its protein product is CASSLTSGSFDEQFF.

This chain links TRBV27 with TRBJ1-6, with D possibly TRBD1 on 6 matching bases. This CDR3 is built from 15 residues. Trimming removed 7 bases from V and 3 bases from J, with 13 bases in between. Per the germline V gene, CDR1 is MNHEY and CDR2 is SMNVEV (reference sequence). The CDR3, as DNA: TGTGCCAGCACAGCTAGGGGGTTCTATAATTCACCCCTCCACTTT. Translation: CASTARGFYNSPLHF.

The CDR3 spells CAISETGTENTGELFF. Here the CDR3 DNA reads TGTGCCATCAGTGAGACCGGGACAGAGAACACCGGGGAGCTGTTTTTT. The V call is TRBV10-3, the J call TRBJ2-2; 7 bases are shared with TRBD1. CDR1 and CDR2 (germline): ENHRY, SYGVKD. The J segment lost 1 base and the V segment lost 2 bases, leaving 4 bases of the junction unmatched. There are 16 residues in the CDR3.

J is TRBJ1-2 and V is TRBV18; unclear D gene. Germline V CDR1 and CDR2: KGHSH, LQKENI. Between the trimmed V and J ends, which lost 2 bases and 6 bases, there was a span of 7 bases. CDR3 length equals 12 residues. The CDR3 DNA reads as TGTGCCAGCTCACCATCCTTAGATGGCTACACCTTC. Residues: CASSPSLDGYTF. Filled out from reference TRBV18 and TRBJ1-2, the complete variable domain reads NAGVMQNPRHLVRRRGQEARLRCSPMKGHSHVYWYRQLPEEGLKFMVYLQKENIIDESGMPKERFSAEFPKEGPSILRIQQVVRGDSAAYFCASSPSLDGYTFGSGTRLTVV.

The V call is TRBV5-6, the J call TRBJ1-2, with D perhaps TRBD1 (6 bases). This CDR3 is built from 15 residues. Germline CDR1 SGHDT, CDR2 YYEEEE. Between the trimmed V and J ends, which lost 1 base and 0 bases, there was a span of 10 bases. The CDR3 coding sequence is TGTGCCAGCAGCTTGCCGGGACACCCTAACTATGGCTACACCTTC. Residues: CASSLPGHPNYGYTF.

V is TRBV4-2 and J is TRBJ1-3; D gene unclear. CDR1 LGHNA and CDR2 YNFKEQ come from the germline V gene. The CDR3 runs to 19 residues. Trimming took 1 base from V and 2 from J, leaving 21 bases between them. This CDR3 is CASSQVYPRQREAGNTIYF. The DNA for the CDR3 is TGTGCCAGCAGCCAAGTCTACCCCCGTCAGAGGGAGGCTGGAAACACCATATATTTT.

This rearrangement joins TRBV21-1 to TRBJ1-2; TRBD1, the table's D call, was not compared with the DNA. TRBV21-1 is tagged as a pseudogene. The CDR3 runs to 15 residues. The CDR3 coding sequence is TGTGCCAGCAGCAAAGCGCTACCAGGGGACTATGGCTACACCTTC. Translated: CASSKALPGDYGYTF.

V usage is TRBV5-1 and J usage is TRBJ1-4; 8 nucleotides align to TRBD1. Germline-derived CDR1 and CDR2 are SGHRS and YFSETQ. With V trimmed by 5 bases and J by 8 bases, 5 bases remained unmatched. The CDR3 sequence is 13 residues long. Here the CDR3 DNA reads TGCGCCAGCAGTTTACAGGGGGTGGAAAAACTGTTTTTT. This translates into CASSLQGVEKLFF.

This clone was seen a handful of times. The genes are TRBV29-1 and TRBJ1-1, with 8 bases matching TRBD1. Germline V gene sequence: CDR1 SQVTM, CDR2 ANQGSEA. The ends lost 7 bases at V and 0 bases at J; junction bases unmatched: 1. The CDR3 length is 12 residues. CDR3 in amino acids: CSAGQVNTEAFF. CDR3 in DNA: TGCAGCGCGGGACAGGTGAACACTGAAGCTTTCTTT.

This CDR3 is CASKLAGGETQYF. The CDR3 DNA sequence: TGTGCCAGCAAACTAGCGGGAGGCGAGACCCAGTACTTC. J is TRBJ2-5 and V is TRBV7-6; 12 bases align to TRBD2. Germline assignment: CDR1 SGHVS and CDR2 FNYEAQ. The CDR3 contains 13 residues. The ends lost 7 bases at V and 5 bases at J; junction bases unmatched: 2.

The chain joins TRBV29-1 to TRBJ1-1, with 8 bases that match TRBD1. CDR1 and CDR2 (germline): SQVTM, ANQGSEA. This CDR3 comprises 13 residues. Trimming cost V 5 bases and J 0 bases; bases outside gene matches: 2. For the CDR3, the DNA is TGCAGCGTTAAGGGACAGGTGAACACTGAAGCTTTCTTT. Its protein product is CSVKGQVNTEAFF.

This chain joins TRBV18 and TRBJ1-1; maybe TRBD1 (5 bases). This CDR3 comprises 15 residues. Germline values: CDR1 KGHSH, CDR2 LQKENI. The V end was cut by 0 bases, the J end by 3 bases, with 11 bases between. As DNA, the CDR3 is TGTGCCAGCTCACCACCATCCCTAGGGGACACTGAAGCTTTCTTT. It encodes CASSPPSLGDTEAFF.

The V gene is TRBV30, the J gene TRBJ1-1, with TRBD1 matching 7 bases. The ends lost 7 bases at V and 3 bases at J; junction bases unmatched: 5. Germline V gives CDR1 GTSNPN, CDR2 SVGIG (reference sequence). The CDR3 has 12 amino acids. The CDR3 here is CASTGADTEAFF. In DNA, the CDR3 is TGTGCCTCAACAGGGGCGGACACTGAAGCTTTCTTT.

The chain employs TRBV24-1 and TRBJ2-5; 8 bases agree with TRBD2. The germline CDR1 and CDR2 sequences are KGHDR and SFDVKD. The junction had 11 bases not matched to a gene; V was cut back by 1 base and J by 2 bases. The CDR3 is 18 residues long. The CDR3 sequence: CATSDFGEREYRQETQYF. CDR3 coding DNA: TGTGCCACCAGTGATTTTGGGGAGCGGGAGTATCGGCAAGAGACCCAGTACTTC.

The chain links TRBV7-2 to TRBJ1-5, with TRBD1 matching over 7 bases. Germline trimming cut 0 bases from V and 3 bases from J; bases unmatched to any gene: 2. This CDR3 is built from 15 residues. CDR1 is SGHTA and CDR2 is FQGNSA in the germline V gene. The CDR3 bases are TGTGCCAGCAGCTTAGCCGGGACAGACAATCAGCCCCAGCATTTT. Translated, it gives CASSLAGTDNQPQHF. Full variable domain (outside the CDR3, taken from reference TRBV7-2 and TRBJ1-5): GAGVSQSPSNKVTEKGKDVELRCDPISGHTALYWYRQSLGQGLEFLIYFQGNSAPDKSGLPSDRFSAERTGGSVSTLTIQRTQQEDSAVYLCASSLAGTDNQPQHFGDGTRLSIL.

The chain links TRBV18 to TRBJ1-5, with 10 bases that match TRBD1. Germline-derived CDR1 and CDR2 are KGHSH and LQKENI. The V and J ends lost 3 bases and 1 base, in that order; junction bases with no gene match: 18. This CDR3 is built from 21 residues. The CDR3 is CASSPNLSGTGDIKSNQPQHF. CDR3 DNA sequence: TGTGCCAGCTCACCGAACCTCTCCGGGACAGGGGACATCAAGAGCAATCAGCCCCAGCATTTT.

The chain is built from TRBV6-5 and TRBJ2-5; 8 nucleotides agree with TRBD1. CDR1 MNHEY and CDR2 SVGAGI come from the germline V gene. The CDR3 has 15 residues. The J segment lost 3 bases and the V segment lost 6 bases, leaving 9 bases of the junction unmatched. The CDR3: CASRTMTGEEETQYF. DNA of the CDR3: TGTGCCAGCAGAACCATGACAGGGGAGGAAGAGACCCAGTACTTC.

V is TRBV11-2 and J is TRBJ1-1; D possibly corresponds to TRBD1 (5 bases). The ends were cut back, 5 bases at V and 4 bases at J, with 17 bases in the middle. The germline gives CDR1 SGHAT, CDR2 FQNNGV. The length of the CDR3 is 15 residues. The chain's CDR3 is CASSPTMGGVTEAFF. The CDR3 DNA reads as TGTGCCAGCAGCCCTACCATGGGAGGGGTCACTGAAGCTTTCTTT.

The genes are TRBV29-1 and TRBJ2-2, with a possible D match to TRBD1 (5 bases). Germline V CDR1 and CDR2: SQVTM, ANQGSEA. Trimming stripped 4 bases from V and 3 bases from J, with 6 bases between. The CDR3 extends over 12 amino acids. CDR3 nucleotides: TGCAGCGTTGGGGGCTACACCGGGGAGCTGTTTTTT. It is translated as CSVGGYTGELFF.

The V and J genes are TRBV7-2 and TRBJ2-2; 8 bases line up with TRBD1. The CDR3 covers 16 residues. With V trimmed by 0 bases and J by 6 bases, 6 bases remained unmatched. The V gene's germline CDR1 is SGHTA and CDR2 FQGNSA. In DNA form, the CDR3 reads TGTGCCAGCAGCTTAGCCGGGACAGGCCCCGCCGGGGAGCTGTTTTTT. Its protein product is CASSLAGTGPAGELFF.